The clone carrying this T cell receptor beta chain has only a few counts. This record comes from a study of cytomegalovirus exposure and HLA in healthy donors. Amplification used 60 Vbeta primers and 13 Jbeta primers. Measured with immunoSEQ multiplex PCR; TCRdb has only the in-frame clones, and not every one. The sample lists about 130,000 clones; more than 65% were seen once. CDR3 length equals 15 residues. Germline CDR1 is SGHRS and CDR2 is YFSETQ. V shed 1 base and J 3 bases; nucleotides not matched to a gene: 3. The sequenced sample consisted of PBMCs. The gene calls are TRBV5-1 and TRBJ2-1; 8 nucleotides line up with TRBD2. The clonotype comes from a man aged 50-59 years in good health and CMV-seronegative. The DNA of the CDR3 is TGCGCCAGCAGCTTGTCGGCGGGGGGCTACAATGAGCAGTTCTTC. This translates into CASSLSAGGYNEQFF. The full variable domain, with the rest looked up from reference TRBV5-1 and TRBJ2-1, is KAGVTQTPRYLIKTRGQQVTLSCSPISGHRSVSWYQQTPGQGLQFLFEYFSETQRNKGNFPGRFSGRQFSNSRSEMNVSTLELGDSALYLCASSLSAGGYNEQFFGPGTRLTVL.